The rows below give T cell receptor beta chains drawn from one sample of a study of blood T cell repertoires in COVID-19. TCRdb's table, derived via immunoSEQ multiplex PCR, lists solely in-frame clones and lacks some. The sample carries hundreds of thousands of clones, 85% recorded once. Sequencing input: PBMCs or T cells enriched from blood (not recorded which). Receptor source: a young woman who had been exposed to COVID-19. Both conserved end residues are part of each CDR3. The order of the fields is D gene, J gene, V gene, clone size, CDR3 protein, CDR3 DNA. D genes are given only for firm matches. Clone size, where shown, is once, few, many, or a class for clones that have expanded.

NA | TRBJ1-4 | TRBV5-6 | NA | CASSKIGRGDNEKLFF | TGTGCCAGCAGCAAGATTGGGAGGGGCGATAATGAAAAACTGTTTTTT
NA | TRBJ1-2 | TRBV2 | NA | CASSGEGGFGYTF | TGTGCCAGCAGTGGGGAGGGTGGGTTCGGCTACACCTTC
TRBD2 | TRBJ2-7 | TRBV12-5 | NA | CASGLVAGGPRKGYEQYF | TGTGCTAGTGGTTTGGTAGCGGGGGGGCCGAGGAAGGGCTACGAGCAGTACTTC
NA | TRBJ1-4 | TRBV5-1 | once | CASSLEGTNEKLFF | TGCGCCAGCAGCTTGGAAGGGACAAATGAAAAACTGTTTTTT
TRBD2 | TRBJ2-7 | TRBV20-1 | NA | CSASPSGGFYEQYF | TGCAGTGCTAGTCCTAGCGGAGGATTCTACGAGCAGTACTTC
NA | TRBJ2-2 | TRBV15 | NA | CATSREHTGELFF | TGTGCCACCAGCCGGGAACACACCGGGGAGCTGTTTTTT
NA | TRBJ2-7 | TRBV7-2 | NA | CASSATGYEQYF | TGTGCCAGCAGCGCCACAGGGTACGAGCAGTACTTC
NA | TRBJ2-1 | TRBV18 | NA | CASSPEFGRVVDNEQFF | TGTGCCAGCTCACCCGAATTTGGGAGAGTTGTTGACAATGAGCAGTTCTTC
TRBD1 | TRBJ2-3 | TRBV28 | few | CASNVQGATDTQYF | TGTGCCAGCAACGTACAGGGGGCCACAGATACGCAGTATTTT
NA | TRBJ1-2 | TRBV3-1/TRBV3-2 | NA | CASSQEHPRSRANGYTF | TGTGCCAGCAGCCAAGAACATCCACGTAGCAGGGCCAATGGCTACACCTTC
TRBD2 | TRBJ2-5 | TRBV5-1 | NA | CASSLGSVGEGQETQYF | TGCGCCAGCAGCTTGGGTTCGGTCGGGGAGGGCCAAGAGACCCAGTACTTC
NA | TRBJ2-3 | TRBV28 | NA | CASRVDSGVNTDTQYF | TGTGCCAGCAGAGTCGATAGCGGCGTAAACACAGATACGCAGTATTTT
TRBD1 | TRBJ1-2 | TRBV7-2 | NA | CASSSTPGQGRLHGYTF | TGTGCCAGCAGCTCGACCCCCGGACAGGGAAGGCTCCATGGCTACACCTTC
TRBD1 | TRBJ1-2 | TRBV27 | once | CASSPWDRSDSNYGYTF | TGTGCCAGCAGTCCCTGGGACAGGAGTGACTCTAACTATGGCTACACCTTC
TRBD2 | TRBJ2-3 | TRBV4-3 | NA | CASSQDAGGPLDTQYF | TGCGCCAGCAGCCAAGATGCGGGGGGGCCTTTGGATACGCAGTATTTT
NA | TRBJ2-5 | TRBV19 | NA | CASSDQGSETQYF | TGTGCCAGTAGTGACCAGGGGTCAGAGACCCAGTACTTC
NA | TRBJ2-1 | TRBV2 | NA | CAINSRASYNEQFF | TGTGCCATCAATAGCAGAGCCTCCTACAATGAGCAGTTCTTC